Included here is one TCR beta chain sequence, with context. What it recognizes is unknown. This sample is drawn from a study of T cell responses to AZD1222 COVID-19 vaccine. Study-wide findings and caveats: Unmutated regions of variants are reportedly targeted by nearly half of spike-specific TCRs. Only 6 or 7 AZD1222 recipients tested seropositive at baseline. The study found Spike-specific TCR breadth and depth rose after two AZD1222 doses. Researchers report vaccine-associated CD4 TCRs spanning spike, with dominance at 160-218 and 743-854.

TCRdb keeps only in-frame clones here, not all; method: immunoSEQ multiplex PCR. The sample consists of some 160,000 clones, about nine tenths of them appearing once. The sequence was collected from an adult in good health. The sample was peripheral blood, taken on day 0 of AZD1222 vaccination.

As DNA, the CDR3 is TGCGCCAGCAGCCGAAAAACAGGAGAGACCCAGTACTTC. The encoded protein is CASSRKTGETQYF. The chain has TRBV4-1 and TRBJ2-5; possible D gene TRBD1, 5 bases. Trimming cost V 4 bases and J 4 bases, with 10 bases left between them. Germline V gives CDR1 MGHRA, CDR2 YSYEKL. The CDR3 totals 13 residues.